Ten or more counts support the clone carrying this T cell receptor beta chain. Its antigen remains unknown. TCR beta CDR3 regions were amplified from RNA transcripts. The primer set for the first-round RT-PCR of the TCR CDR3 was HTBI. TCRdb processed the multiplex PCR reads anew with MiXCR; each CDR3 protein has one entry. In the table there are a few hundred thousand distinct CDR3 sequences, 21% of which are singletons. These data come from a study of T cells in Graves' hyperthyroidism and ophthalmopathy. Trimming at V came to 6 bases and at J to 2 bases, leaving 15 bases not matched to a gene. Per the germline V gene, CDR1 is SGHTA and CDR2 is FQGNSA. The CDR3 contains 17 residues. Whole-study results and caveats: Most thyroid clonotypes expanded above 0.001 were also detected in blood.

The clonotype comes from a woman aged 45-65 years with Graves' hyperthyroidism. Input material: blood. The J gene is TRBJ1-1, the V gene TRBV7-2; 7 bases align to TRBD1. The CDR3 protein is CASSHLPGQRINTEAFF. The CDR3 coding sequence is TGTGCCAGCAGTCACCTTCCGGGACAGAGAATTAACACTGAAGCTTTCTTT.